These T cell receptor beta chains were read from a single sample in a study of cytomegalovirus exposure and HLA in healthy donors. The data were produced by immunoSEQ multiplex PCR, yet TCRdb's version contains in-frame clones alone and is incomplete. Among under 200,000 clones listed, around 80% were seen once. What was sequenced was PBMCs. These receptors all come from a woman between 50 and 59 years old in good health and CMV-seronegative. Each CDR3 is given with its conserved first and last residue. A D gene is named only where the DNA matches it firmly. Some rows mark clone size as missing; the rest say once, few, many or name a class of expanded clone.

d_call j_call clone_size v_call cdr3_aa cdr3_nt
. TRBJ2-5 . TRBV2 CASSPQSTETQYF TGTGCCAGCAGCCCTCAGTCAACGGAGACCCAGTACTTC
. TRBJ1-2 . TRBV18 CASSPSGRDGYTF TGTGCCAGCTCACCGTCAGGGCGAGATGGCTACACCTTC
TRBD1 TRBJ2-7 . TRBV7-2 CASSLRGTETYEQYF TGTGCCAGCAGCTTAAGGGGGACAGAGACCTACGAGCAGTACTTC
TRBD1 TRBJ2-2 . TRBV4-3 CASSQDLGGSGELFF TGCGCCAGCAGCCAAGATCTAGGGGGCAGCGGGGAGCTGTTTTTT
. TRBJ1-3 once TRBV6-6 CASSARTGNPGNTIYF TGTGCCAGCAGTGCCCGAACAGGGAACCCTGGAAACACCATATATTTT
TRBD2 TRBJ2-1 . TRBV7-3 CASSLGGRAYNEQFF TGTGCCAGCAGCCTTGGCGGGAGGGCATACAATGAGCAGTTCTTC
. TRBJ1-1 . TRBV29-1 CSVGSGSGTEAFF TGCAGCGTTGGTTCGGGATCGGGCACTGAAGCTTTCTTT
. TRBJ1-5 . TRBV7-8 CASSLGRVGNQPQHF TGTGCCAGCAGCTTAGGCAGGGTCGGCAATCAGCCCCAGCATTTT
TRBD1 TRBJ2-7 once TRBV11-2 CASSPLPGTETYEQYF TGTGCCAGCAGCCCCTTACCCGGGACAGAAACCTACGAGCAGTACTTC
TRBD2 TRBJ2-5 . TRBV27 CASSLGTSGETQYF TGTGCCAGCAGCCTCGGGACTAGCGGGGAGACCCAGTACTTC
. TRBJ1-5 . TRBV15 CATSREFDQPQHF TGTGCCACCAGCAGGGAGTTTGATCAGCCCCAGCATTTT
TRBD1 TRBJ1-2 . TRBV9 CASSGGQLKGDGYTF TGTGCCAGCAGCGGGGGACAGTTAAAAGGGGATGGCTACACCTTC
. TRBJ1-2 . TRBV28 CASSSGQNYGYTF TGTGCCAGCAGTTCGGGACAAAACTATGGCTACACCTTC
TRBD1 TRBJ2-7 . TRBV28 CASTPEGQGTYEQYF TGTGCCAGCACTCCCGAGGGACAGGGGACCTACGAGCAGTACTTC
. TRBJ2-5 . TRBV28 CASTPGGTQYF TGTGCCAGCACCCCCGGGGGGACCCAGTACTTC
. TRBJ2-7 . TRBV7-3 CASSLSPSGVGSEQYF TGTGCCAGCAGCTTAAGTCCTTCAGGGGTTGGATCCGAGCAGTACTTC
TRBD2 TRBJ2-2 . TRBV11-3 CASSPRTSLHGELFF TGTGCCAGCAGCCCCAGGACTAGCCTCCACGGGGAGCTGTTTTTT
. TRBJ2-1 . TRBV28 CASRVFPDSEKFF TGTGCCAGCAGAGTTTTCCCCGACAGTGAGAAGTTCTTC
. TRBJ2-3 . TRBV6-5 CASKVEVGADTQYF TGTGCCAGCAAAGTGGAAGTGGGCGCAGATACGCAGTATTTT
. TRBJ1-3 . TRBV9 CASSYSGSSGNTIYF TGTGCCAGCAGCTACTCGGGAAGCTCTGGAAACACCATATATTTT
TRBD1 TRBJ2-3 . TRBV7-9 CASSPRTGGTDTQYF TGTGCCAGCAGCCCCCGGACAGGGGGGACAGATACGCAGTATTTT
. TRBJ1-2 . TRBV5-1 CASSFQPGNYGYTF TGCGCCAGCAGCTTTCAACCGGGTAACTATGGCTACACCTTC
. TRBJ2-5 . TRBV18 CASSPQGDETQYF TGTGCCAGCTCACCACAGGGGGACGAGACCCAGTACTTC
TRBD2 TRBJ2-1 . TRBV9 CASSLTGLAAYNEQFF TGTGCCAGCAGCTTAACAGGACTAGCGGCCTACAATGAGCAGTTCTTC
TRBD2 TRBJ2-1 . TRBV9 CASSVAGGRDYNEQFF TGTGCCAGCAGCGTGGCCGGCGGGAGGGACTACAATGAGCAGTTCTTC
. TRBJ2-1 . TRBV11-2 CASSLQLVSYNEQFF TGTGCCAGCAGCTTACAACTAGTCTCCTACAATGAGCAGTTCTTC
. TRBJ1-1 few TRBV6-6 CASNLNLNTEAFF TGTGCCAGCAATTTAAACTTGAACACTGAAGCTTTCTTT
TRBD1 TRBJ2-7 . TRBV7-8 CASSLQGASYEQYF TGTGCCAGCAGCTTGCAGGGGGCTTCCTACGAGCAGTACTTC
TRBD1 TRBJ2-5 few TRBV4-1 CASSQDRVQGSGETQYF TGCGCCAGCAGCCAAGATAGAGTACAGGGGTCCGGGGAGACCCAGTACTTC